Sequencing of this T cell receptor (beta chain) was carried out in a study of T cell responses to AZD1222 COVID-19 vaccine. Broader study findings: At 160-218 and 743-854, vaccine-associated CD4 TCRs were dominant, and they spanned spike. A mostly white British donor set with more females was recruited, and clonal diversity was possibly underestimated. The breadth and depth of Spike-specific TCRs increased once two AZD1222 doses had been given.

Doses given second, at about 4 or about 12 weeks, were pooled. Deletions cut 5 bases from V and 3 bases from J, with 11 bases between. The CDR3 loop spans 15 amino acids. Germline lookup yields CDR1 MNHEY and CDR2 SVGAGI. This table comes from immunoSEQ multiplex PCR, and its TCRdb copy is limited to in-frame clones, with some not included. The table lists tens of thousands of clones, approximately 88% of them singletons. A few counts support this clone. The antigen remains unidentified. The material was peripheral blood, obtained 28 days after the second AZD1222 dose. The receptor comes from an adult who received the AZD1222 COVID-19 vaccine. The chain has TRBV6-5 and TRBJ1-6; the D gene is possibly TRBD1 (5 bases). The chain's CDR3 is CASSPGRIYNSPLHF. Here the CDR3 DNA reads TGTGCCAGCAGTCCAGGGAGAATCTATAATTCACCCCTCCACTTT.